A selection of T cell receptor beta chains follows, all from one sample in a study of blood T cells in healthy people across ages. TCRdb processed the 5' RACE reads anew with MiXCR; each CDR3 protein has one entry. The sample lists roughly 900,000 distinct CDR3 sequences; 25% to 35% were seen once. Sequencing input: blood. The source is a woman older than 75 in good health. Both conserved end residues are part of each CDR3. Each record gives: V gene, J gene, D gene, clone size, CDR3 protein, CDR3 DNA. The D gene is left open where the match is weak. Not every row has a clone size; where given, it reads once, few, many or a size class.

>TRBV6-2/TRBV6-3|TRBJ2-3|-|many
CASSRIGKRLVSDTQYF
TGTGCCAGCAGCCGGATCGGAAAACGACTAGTGTCAGATACGCAGTATTTT
>TRBV12-3/TRBV12-4|TRBJ2-3|-|many
CASRPQGMRTDTQYF
TGTGCCAGCAGGCCACAGGGTATGCGCACAGATACGCAGTATTTT
>TRBV11-2|TRBJ1-6|-|-
CASSFWAPNSPLHF
TGTGCCAGCAGCTTCTGGGCGCCTAATTCACCCCTCCACTTT
>TRBV7-8|TRBJ2-7|TRBD2|-
CASSLREGLKQYF
TGTGCCAGCAGCTTAAGGGAGGGCCTCAAGCAGTACTTC
>TRBV6-1|TRBJ1-1|TRBD1|-
CAIRSGQPNTEAFF
TGTGCCATAAGGTCGGGACAGCCGAACACTGAAGCTTTCTTT
>TRBV27|TRBJ2-7|-|-
CASSRRVGEQYF
TGTGCCAGCAGTCGCAGGGTAGGCGAGCAGTACTTC
>TRBV7-9|TRBJ1-4|TRBD1|many
CASSSQGAGNEKLFF
TGTGCCAGCAGCTCACAGGGGGCTGGTAATGAAAAACTGTTTTTT
>TRBV4-1|TRBJ2-7|TRBD1|-
CASSQQQGAEVYEQYF
TGCGCCAGCAGCCAACAGCAGGGGGCTGAAGTCTACGAGCAGTACTTC
>TRBV3-1|TRBJ2-3|-|many
CASSQDTTTGAATQYF
TGTGCCAGCAGCCAAGATACGACAACCGGGGCCGCTACGCAGTATTTT
>TRBV4-1|TRBJ2-5|TRBD2|many
CASSPLGGGAQETQYF
TGCGCCAGCAGCCCTTTAGGCGGGGGGGCCCAAGAGACCCAGTACTTC
>TRBV6-5|TRBJ1-6|-|many
CASSYSPGEGKGYNSPLHF
TGTGCCAGCAGTTACTCGCCCGGGGAGGGGAAGGGATATAATTCACCCCTCCACTTT
>TRBV9|TRBJ2-7|-|many
CASSVGTDGAYEQYF
TGTGCCAGCAGCGTAGGCACGGACGGAGCCTACGAGCAGTACTTC
>TRBV4-1|TRBJ2-1|TRBD2|few
CASSPGLAGGFSYNEQFF
TGCGCCAGCAGCCCGGGACTAGCGGGGGGGTTCTCCTACAATGAGCAGTTCTTC
>TRBV6-9|TRBJ1-2|-|many
CATQDRILWYGYTF
TGTGCCACCCAAGACAGGATTCTCTGGTATGGCTACACCTTC
>TRBV6-2/TRBV6-3|TRBJ2-3|-|many
CASSALRKYSTDTQYF
TGTGCCAGCAGTGCCCTACGGAAATATAGCACAGATACGCAGTATTTT